The T cell receptor (beta chain) under discussion was sequenced for a study of T cells after yellow fever vaccination. TCRdb redid the calling of the 5' RACE reads with MiXCR, one entry per CDR3 protein. Of under 550,000 distinct CDR3 sequences in the sample, about a fifth were seen once. This CDR3 is built from 17 residues. From germline, CDR1 is MNHEY and CDR2 SVGAGI. V shed 2 bases and J shed 6 bases, with 20 bases lying between them. The rearrangement joins TRBV6-5 to TRBJ2-1; D remains ambiguous. The source of this sequence is a man aged 18 to 30 who received the YFV17D yellow fever vaccine. The sample consisted of PBMCs, taken 21 days after the first yellow fever vaccination. Here the CDR3 DNA reads TGTGCCAGCAGTTACCGGGTCGGGCGGCAGGTAGCCAATGAGCAGTTCTTC. Translating gives CASSYRVGRQVANEQFF.